This T cell receptor beta chain was obtained from a study of cytomegalovirus exposure and HLA in healthy donors. V was pared by 6 bases and J by 6 bases, with 9 bases of the junction left unmatched. The CDR3 consists of 15 residues. CDR1 and CDR2 from the germline V gene are SEHNR and FQNEAQ (reference sequence). In this sample, this clone turned up a few times. PCR used 60 Vbeta primers and 13 Jbeta primers. The data were produced by immunoSEQ multiplex PCR, yet TCRdb's version contains in-frame clones alone and is incomplete. The table shows some 120,000 clones, with around 70% occurring only once. The rearrangement uses TRBV7-9 and TRBJ2-2, with TRBD1 matching 8 bases. The clonotype originates from a man aged 30 to 45 in good health and CMV-seropositive. What was sequenced was PBMCs. CDR3 residues: CASRSRQGIAGELFF. The DNA of the CDR3 is TGTGCCAGCAGATCCCGACAGGGGATTGCCGGGGAGCTGTTTTTT.